The 30 T cell receptor beta chains given below trace back to one sample, sequenced in a study of cytomegalovirus exposure and HLA in healthy donors (dated by TCRdb to 2015 to 2018). Libraries were prepared through the immunoSEQ multiplex PCR assay. For the multiplex PCR, a mixture combining 60 forward primers for TCR Vbeta segments and 13 reverse primers for TCR Jbeta segments was used. TCRdb mirrors the immuneACCESS table, restricted to in-frame sequences. Some clones are absent from its copies; in checked studies, under half trace to an unresolved V gene, and the reason for the others is unknown. The sample profile shows 60,000 to 90,000 clones; over 60% of them were found once. Clones ranked in the top ten supply 6% to 9.5% of the sample. Source material: PBMCs. The source of these receptors is a middle-aged man in good health and CMV-seropositive.

The rearrangement uses TRBV9 and TRBJ2-2, with a weak D call TRBD2 (5 bases). The V and J ends lost 5 bases and 4 bases respectively, with 15 bases between them. Per germline, CDR1 SGDLS and CDR2 YYNGEE. This CDR3 contains 15 residues. DNA for the CDR3: TGTGCCAGCAGTACGACTACCCCGGGCACCGGGGAGCTGTTTTTT. Amino acids: CASSTTTPGTGELFF.

A few counts support this clone. V usage is TRBV29-1 and J usage is TRBJ2-5; 11 bases are shared with TRBD2. V lost 6 bases to trimming and J lost 5 bases; unmatched junction nucleotides: 14. The CDR3 extends over 16 amino acids. Per germline, CDR1 SQVTM and CDR2 ANQGSEA. This CDR3 is CSVTSPGLAARETQYF. The CDR3 coding sequence is TGCAGCGTCACCTCCCCGGGACTAGCGGCGAGGGAGACCCAGTACTTC.

This chain connects TRBV27 to TRBJ2-1, with 13 bases fitting TRBD2. Germline CDR1 is MNHEY and CDR2 is SMNVEV (reference sequence). This CDR3 spans 21 amino acids. V shed 0 bases and J 0 bases; nucleotides not matched to a gene: 11. The CDR3 here is CASSLSPRLAGGGFSYNEQFF. The CDR3 bases are TGTGCCAGCAGTTTATCGCCTCGACTAGCGGGGGGCGGGTTCTCCTACAATGAGCAGTTCTTC.

This clone appeared many times. This chain connects TRBV6-5 to TRBJ1-1; D is possibly TRBD1 (6 bases). Germline V lookup: CDR1 MNHEY, CDR2 SVGAGI. Trimming took off 8 bases at V and 0 bases at J, with 10 bases between the two ends. This CDR3 comprises 13 residues. The CDR3 sequence is CASGRTVNTEAFF. DNA of the CDR3: TGTGCCAGCGGTCGGACAGTGAACACTGAAGCTTTCTTT.

This sequence joins TRBV6-4 and TRBJ2-5; TRBD1 is a possible D gene (5 bases). The length of the CDR3 is 12 residues. The ends were cut back, 2 bases at V and 4 bases at J, with 5 bases in the middle. In germline, CDR1 is MRHNA, CDR2 SNTAGT. The CDR3 coding sequence is TGTGCCAGCAGTGACCAGGGAGAGACCCAGTACTTC. It codes for CASSDQGETQYF.

V usage is TRBV5-5 and J usage is TRBJ2-5; maybe TRBD1 (6 bases). V lost 2 bases and J 0 bases, leaving 11 bases between the germline ends. This CDR3 is 15 amino acids long. Per the germline V gene, CDR1 is SGHKS and CDR2 is YYEKEE (reference sequence). Written as DNA, the CDR3 is TGTGCCAGCAGCTTCCCACAGGGCAACCAAGAGACCCAGTACTTC. Protein: CASSFPQGNQETQYF.

The J gene is TRBJ2-3, the V gene TRBV27; TRBD2 aligns across 14 bases. With V trimmed by 5 bases and J by 3 bases, 10 bases remained unmatched. CDR1 and CDR2 (germline): MNHEY, SMNVEV (reference sequence). The CDR3 has 18 amino acids. This CDR3 reads CASSLRLAGGRRTDTQYF. The CDR3 nucleotides are TGTGCCAGCAGTCTCCGACTAGCGGGAGGGAGAAGGACAGATACGCAGTATTTT.

This clone was found a few times. The rearrangement uses TRBV14 and TRBJ2-1; 9 positions match TRBD2. The V segment lost 6 bases and the J segment 1 base; nucleotides outside the gene matches: 4. CDR3 length: 15 amino acids. Germline CDR1 SGHDN, CDR2 FVKESK. The CDR3 region is CASRPSGGSYNEQFF. The CDR3 DNA sequence: TGTGCCAGCAGGCCGAGCGGGGGGTCCTACAATGAGCAGTTCTTC.

The chain links TRBV6-5 to TRBJ2-7, with 10 bases fitting TRBD1. This CDR3 comprises 14 residues. Germline V gene lookup returns CDR1 MNHEY and CDR2 SVGAGI. With 6 bases clipped from V and 4 bases from J, the junction kept 6 bases outside the gene matches. Here the CDR3 DNA reads TGTGCCAGCAGAGTTTCGGGACAGGGGTACGAGCAGTACTTC. This translates into CASRVSGQGYEQYF.

The V gene is TRBV28, the J gene TRBJ1-2; maybe TRBD1 (6 bases). Trimming shortened V by 5 bases and J by 2 bases, and 6 bases separated the two germline ends. The CDR3 extends over 12 amino acids. The germline CDR1 and CDR2 sequences are MDHEN and SYDVKM. In DNA form, the CDR3 reads TGTGCCAGCAGTGGACAGAACTATGGCTACACCTTC. Translation: CASSGQNYGYTF.

The J gene is TRBJ1-1, the V gene TRBV19; tentatively, D is TRBD1 (5 bases). Trimming pared 3 bases from V and 6 bases from J, leaving 14 bases between. The CDR3 covers 14 residues. CDR1 is LNHDA, CDR2 SQIVND, per germline (reference sequence). The CDR3 DNA reads as TGTGCCAGTAGTATCACGGGGGACCTCGCTGAAGCTTTCTTT. Its translation is CASSITGDLAEAFF.

This chain joins TRBV5-1 and TRBJ2-5, with 7 positions matching TRBD1. V lost 4 bases and J lost 5; bases outside the gene matches: 11. CDR3 length: 15 amino acids. Per germline, CDR1 SGHRS and CDR2 YFSETQ. This CDR3 reads CASSLGTVSLETQYF. CDR3 in DNA: TGCGCCAGCAGCCTCGGGACAGTTAGTTTGGAGACCCAGTACTTC.

The rearrangement links TRBV19 to TRBJ1-5; D unresolved. The CDR3 consists of 16 residues. CDR1 and CDR2 (germline): LNHDA, SQIVND (reference sequence). The V end was cut by 2 bases, the J end by 3 bases, with 14 bases between. Here the CDR3 DNA reads TGTGCCAGTAGTATAATGGGCCGCACCAACAATCAGCCCCAGCATTTT. It encodes CASSIMGRTNNQPQHF.

By sample share, this clone is medium-sized. The CDR3 nucleotides read TGTGCCAGCACCCCCAGGGAACGATCTGGTGAGCAGTTCTTC. Its translation is CASTPRERSGEQFF. This sequence joins TRBV7-9 and TRBJ2-1; D might be TRBD1 (5 bases). The CDR3 length is 14 residues. Deletions cut 7 bases from V and 9 bases from J, with 19 bases between. Germline V gene lookup returns CDR1 SEHNR and CDR2 FQNEAQ (reference sequence).

The chain uses TRBV5-4 and TRBJ1-2, with a weak D call TRBD1 (6 bases). V lost 1 base and J lost 0, with 7 bases in between. There are 14 residues in the CDR3. CDR1 and CDR2 from the germline V gene are SGHNT and YYREEE (reference sequence). This chain's CDR3 is CASSLWDTNYGYTF. The CDR3 DNA follows: TGTGCCAGCAGCTTGTGGGACACTAACTATGGCTACACCTTC.

This rearrangement joins TRBV18 to TRBJ1-1, with 8 bases matching TRBD1. Germline values: CDR1 KGHSH, CDR2 LQKENI. Trimming cost V 3 bases and J 3 bases; bases outside gene matches: 3. This CDR3 comprises 14 residues. The CDR3: CASSPQGQDTEAFF. CDR3 coding DNA: TGTGCCAGCTCACCCCAGGGACAGGACACTGAAGCTTTCTTT.

The chain is built from TRBV7-9 and TRBJ2-7; the match to TRBD1 covers 10 bases. CDR3 length equals 16 residues. V was pared by 4 bases and J by 0 bases, with 6 bases of the junction left unmatched. CDR1 is SEHNR and CDR2 is FQNEAQ in the germline V gene (reference sequence). The CDR3 spells CASSSPDRGTSYEQYF. The CDR3 DNA reads TGTGCCAGCAGCTCACCGGACAGGGGGACCTCCTACGAGCAGTACTTC.

This chain joins TRBV29-1 and TRBJ2-1, with 8 positions matching TRBD1. J lost 3 bases, V lost 4 bases, and 5 bases had no gene match. CDR3 size: 14 residues. The germline CDR1 and CDR2 sequences are SQVTM and ANQGSEA. The CDR3 DNA is TGCAGCGTTGTGTCAGGGGGCGTCTACAATGAGCAGTTCTTC. Translated: CSVVSGGVYNEQFF.

With regard to this clone: This clone may be a read error of a much larger clone one base away. The chain employs TRBV5-4 and TRBJ1-1; D not certain. There are 13 residues in the CDR3. V dropped 0 bases and J dropped 1 base, with 4 bases sitting between them. Per the germline V gene, CDR1 is SGHNT and CDR2 is YYREEE (reference sequence). The CDR3 coding sequence is TGTGCCAGCAGCTTGGCAGGGAACACTGAAGCTTTCTTT. It yields the protein CASSLAGNTEAFF.

This clone was seen ten or more times. The V gene is TRBV10-3, the J gene TRBJ1-1; no definite D call. The germline CDR1 and CDR2 sequences are ENHRY and SYGVKD. The CDR3 length is 14 residues. Trimming removed 3 bases at V and 0 bases at J, with 8 bases between. CDR3 bases: TGTGCCATCAGTGATATGGCGGTGAACACTGAAGCTTTCTTT. It is translated as CAISDMAVNTEAFF.

The chain has TRBV6-5 and TRBJ2-7; 8 bases are shared with TRBD2. V shed 2 bases, J shed 2 bases, and the junction held 5 bases outside the gene matches. CDR1 is MNHEY, CDR2 SVGAGI, per germline. The CDR3 loop spans 15 amino acids. In nucleotides, the CDR3 is TGTGCCAGCAGTTACGGTAGCGGGACTCCCTACGAGCAGTACTTC. Its translation: CASSYGSGTPYEQYF.

The V gene is TRBV19, the J gene TRBJ1-5; D perhaps matches TRBD1 (5 bases). The germline V gene has CDR1 LNHDA and CDR2 SQIVND (reference sequence). The length of the CDR3 is 14 residues. The V and J ends lost 0 bases and 5 bases respectively, with 8 bases between them. DNA of the CDR3: TGTGCCAGTAGTATAGACCAGGGTTATCAGCCCCAGCATTTT. Protein sequence: CASSIDQGYQPQHF.

The chain carries TRBV18 and TRBJ2-7, with TRBD1 matching over 9 bases. With V trimmed by 4 bases and J by 6 bases, 16 bases remained unmatched. Germline V gene lookup returns CDR1 KGHSH and CDR2 LQKENI. This CDR3 has 17 residues. The CDR3 loop reads CASSLVPGQGWPGEQYF. In DNA form, the CDR3 reads TGTGCCAGCTCACTTGTCCCGGGACAGGGATGGCCTGGCGAGCAGTACTTC.

The table lists this clone with a few counts. CDR3 DNA: TGTGCCAGCCTCTCCTCAGGAAACACTGAAGCTTTCTTT. It encodes CASLSSGNTEAFF. The V and J genes are TRBV6-6 and TRBJ1-1; D gene uncertain. The length of the CDR3 is 13 residues. V dropped 8 bases and J dropped 2 bases, with 12 bases sitting between them. CDR1 is MNHNY, CDR2 SVGAGI, per germline (reference sequence).

This chain joins TRBV5-6 and TRBJ2-5; 10 bases are a match to TRBD2. CDR3 length: 16 residues. Trimming took 1 base from V and 1 from J; bases not matched to a gene: 4. Germline V CDR1 and CDR2: SGHDT, YYEEEE. CDR3 sequence: CASSLFGLAVQETQYF. CDR3 DNA sequence: TGTGCCAGCAGCTTGTTCGGACTAGCGGTCCAAGAGACCCAGTACTTC.

This chain joins TRBV6-5 and TRBJ1-1, with TRBD1 identical over 8 bases. Trimming took 6 bases from V and 0 from J; bases not matched to a gene: 6. This CDR3 spans 15 amino acids. Germline-derived CDR1 and CDR2 are MNHEY and SVGAGI. Here the CDR3 reads CASRAPGGVNTEAFF. The CDR3 DNA reads TGTGCCAGCAGGGCCCCAGGGGGCGTGAACACTGAAGCTTTCTTT.

This clone came up a few times. The V call is TRBV25-1, the J call TRBJ1-1; 8 bases match TRBD1. Trimming at V came to 8 bases and at J to 6 bases, leaving 2 bases not matched to a gene. CDR3 length equals 11 residues. Germline V gene data show CDR1 as MGHDK and CDR2 as SYGVNS. The chain's CDR3 is CASHRGAEAFF. Written as DNA, the CDR3 is TGTGCCAGCCACAGGGGGGCTGAAGCTTTCTTT.

V and J are TRBV20-1 and TRBJ2-5; 7 positions match TRBD1. The CDR3 loop spans 11 amino acids. V dropped 5 bases and J dropped 5; count of bases not matched to a gene: 2. Germline-derived CDR1 and CDR2 are DFQATT and SNEGSKA (reference sequence). Here the CDR3 DNA reads TGCAGTGCTCCCAGGGGGGAGACCCAGTACTTC. Its protein is CSAPRGETQYF.

V gene TRBV5-1 combines with J gene TRBJ2-1, with 13 bases identical to TRBD2. The germline gives CDR1 SGHRS, CDR2 YFSETQ. V lost 3 bases to trimming and J lost 7 bases; unmatched junction nucleotides: 1. CDR3 size: 14 residues. For the CDR3, the DNA is TGCGCCAGCAGCTCGACTAGCGGGAGGAATGAGCAGTTCTTC. Its translation is CASSSTSGRNEQFF. Together with reference TRBV5-1 and TRBJ2-1, the CDR3 gives the full variable domain: KAGVTQTPRYLIKTRGQQVTLSCSPISGHRSVSWYQQTPGQGLQFLFEYFSETQRNKGNFPGRFSGRQFSNSRSEMNVSTLELGDSALYLCASSSTSGRNEQFFGPGTRLTVL.

The CDR3 bases are TGTGCCAGCAGCTTCGATGGCGGAAGCTCTGGGGCCAACGTCCTGACTTTC. It encodes CASSFDGGSSGANVLTF. The genes are TRBV7-3 and TRBJ2-6, with D hard to call. Germline V lookup: CDR1 SGHTA, CDR2 FQGTGA. The CDR3 runs 17 residues. V was pared by 3 bases and J by 0 bases, with 12 bases between.